This T cell receptor beta chain was obtained from a study of blood T cell repertoires in COVID-19. Method: immunoSEQ multiplex PCR; TCRdb's copy keeps in-frame clones and lacks some. The table shows hundreds of thousands of clones, with more than 85% occurring only once. The CDR3 has 12 residues. Looked up from germline, CDR1 is MDHEN and CDR2 is SYDVKM. V lost 5 bases and J lost 8, with 12 bases in between. Assignment of participants to cohorts was predicated upon participant-reported clinical history. This clonotype was obtained from a woman aged 55-69 years who had recovered from COVID-19. The chain joins TRBV28 to TRBJ1-2; TRBD1 is a possible D gene (5 bases). The source material was PBMCs or T cells enriched from blood (not recorded which). The CDR3 reads CASSLNQGGYTF. In nucleotides, the CDR3 is TGTGCCAGCAGTCTAAACCAGGGAGGCTACACCTTC.